This entry concerns a single T cell receptor beta chain. Germline V gene sequence: CDR1 LNHDA, CDR2 SQIVND (reference sequence). The CDR3 contains 12 residues. The V gene end was trimmed by 5 bases and the J gene end by 4 bases; junction bases not matched to a gene: 2. Profiling relied on immunoSEQ multiplex PCR, and the TCRdb table lists in-frame clones only, not all of them. The sample has under 65,000 clones, approximately 90% seen once; the top ten hold approximately 15%. The data derive from a study of blood T cell repertoires in COVID-19. In the study overall: Sample material is recorded as cDNA or gDNA derived from T cells, B-cell-depleted T cells, or PBMCs.

The chain has TRBV19 and TRBJ2-7; 7 positions agree with TRBD2. Sequenced: peripheral blood. This sequence was found in a man aged 80 or over with acute or convalescent COVID-19. CDR3 protein: CASSPGGYEQYF. The CDR3 nucleotides are TGTGCCAGTAGTCCGGGGGGTTACGAGCAGTACTTC.